This T cell receptor beta chain was captured in a study of blood T cell repertoires in COVID-19. At the level of the study: The United States, Italy and Spain supplied acute and convalescent COVID-19 samples.

V dropped 4 bases and J dropped 2 bases, with 5 bases sitting between them. There are 12 residues in the CDR3. From germline, CDR1 is SGHNT and CDR2 YYREEE (reference sequence). There are a few counts of this clone. Study processing details: Estimation of nucleated cell counts was performed using reference gene primer amplification. Data came from immunoSEQ multiplex PCR; TCRdb stores just in-frame clones and leaves some out. The V and J calls and clone size are taken from that table; D and trimming were inferred from the DNA. The table includes about 220,000 clones, 80% detected once. This chain joins TRBV5-4 and TRBJ2-3; D call uncertain. Sequenced: peripheral blood. The origin of this receptor is a human donor in a cohort sampled during active COVID-19. The chain's CDR3 is CASSPSTDTQYF. CDR3 sequence (DNA): TGTGCCAGCAGCCCGTCCACAGATACGCAGTATTTT.